This TCR beta chain was sequenced in a study of shared clonotypes between healthy human individuals. Turning to the study itself: With ages of 18 to 49, the donors were a couple of women and a few men. Study-wide findings and caveats: Some naive CD4 clonotypes, roughly 4.8%, turned up in common across four donors.

The CDR3 totals 15 residues. Germline V gene sequence: CDR1 SGHAT, CDR2 FQNNGV. V lost 5 bases and J 0 bases, leaving 11 bases between the germline ends. Using roughly 180 ng DNA, 25,000 to 35,000 T cell genomes, the sorted-subset replicate PCRs were run. Assay: immunoSEQ multiplex PCR; the TCRdb copy retains only in-frame clones and omits some. The sample holds about 2.2 million clones, approximately 92% seen once. With respect to this clone: Its antigen remains unidentified.

Only CD45RO-negative cells positively selected for CCR7 counted as naive CD8 cells, so terminally differentiated effector memory CD45RA+ cells were excluded. The sample taken for sequencing was naive CD8+ T cells from PBMCs. The origin of this receptor is a man aged 18 to 29 in good health. Some clones in this sample may be carry-over from other donors' samples. This sequence joins TRBV11-2 and TRBJ2-1; possibly TRBD1 for D (5 bases). CDR3 sequence: CASSPGHPSYNEQFF. The CDR3 nucleotides read TGTGCCAGCAGCCCCGGACACCCCTCCTACAATGAGCAGTTCTTC.